This T cell receptor beta chain was documented in a study of identical twins. This CDR3 has 14 amino acids. Germline V gives CDR1 LGHNA, CDR2 YNFKEQ. The germline V and J ends were trimmed by 3 bases and 8 bases, with 14 bases remaining between them. TCRdb independently ran MiXCR on the 5' RACE reads; one entry per CDR3 protein. Of 650,000 to 750,000 distinct CDR3 sequences listed, around 20% are singletons. These data were also filed under a second study, of T cells expressing NK-cell markers.

This chain connects TRBV4-2 to TRBJ2-1, with D uncertain. This TCR came from a young woman in good health. The sample taken for sequencing was PBMCs. CDR3 region: CASSQLQWVDEQFF. The CDR3 coding sequence is TGTGCCAGCAGCCAGCTCCAATGGGTAGATGAGCAGTTCTTC.